A selection of T cell receptor beta chains follows, all from one sample in a study of CD8+CD57+ T cells in acquired aplastic anemia. TCRdb re-called the reads through MiXCR, storing one row per CDR3 protein. The table shows roughly 250,000 distinct CDR3 sequences, with more than 40% occurring only once. The sequencing sample was made of sorted CD4+, CD8+, or CD8+CD57+ T cells (not recorded which) from PBMCs. All receptors derive from a human donor with aplastic anemia. Both conserved end residues are part of each CDR3. D genes are given only for firm matches. The size entry is marked missing in some rows and otherwise reads once, few, many or a size class.

clone size | J gene | D gene | V gene | CDR3 DNA | CDR3 protein
many | TRBJ2-3 | . | TRBV15 | TGTGCCACCAGTCGTGCCGAAGATACGCAGTATTTT | CATSRAEDTQYF
. | TRBJ1-1 | TRBD1 | TRBV2 | TGTGCCAGCAGTGAAGCGCCGGGACAGGGTATCTTGGGCACTGAAGCTTTCTTT | CASSEAPGQGILGTEAFF
once | TRBJ2-5 | . | TRBV24-1 | TGTGCCACCAGTCCGAAAGAGACCCAGTACTTC | CATSPKETQYF
many | TRBJ2-3 | TRBD2 | TRBV29-1 | TGCAGCGTTGGCGGTTTAGCGGGAGGTTCAGATACGCAGTATTTT | CSVGGLAGGSDTQYF
few | TRBJ2-7 | . | TRBV6-5 | TGTGCCACCAGTGCAGGTTACGAGCAGTACTTC | CATSAGYEQYF
few | TRBJ1-1 | . | TRBV12-3/TRBV12-4 | TGTGCCACGACTAGGGGGGCTGAAGCTTTCTTT | CATTRGAEAFF
. | TRBJ2-2 | . | TRBV2 | TGTGCCAGCAGGGCCACGCAGCTCACCGGGGAGCTGTTTTTT | CASRATQLTGELFF
. | TRBJ2-7 | TRBD2 | TRBV15 | TGTGCCACCAGCAGAGTGCGACGTCATGGGACTAGCGGGAGGGCCACCTACGAGCAGTACTTC | CATSRVRRHGTSGRATYEQYF
few | TRBJ1-1 | . | TRBV25-1 | TGTGCCAGCAGTCTACAGGGCGCGGGAGCTTTCTTT | CASSLQGAGAFF
. | TRBJ2-3 | TRBD2 | TRBV29-1 | TGCAGCGCTAGGAGGACTAGCGGGAGCGCAGATACGCAGTATTTT | CSARRTSGSADTQYF
. | TRBJ1-1 | . | TRBV12-3/TRBV12-4 | TGTGCCAGCAGTTTATGGGGGGGCGAAGACACTGAAGCTTTCTTT | CASSLWGGEDTEAFF
. | TRBJ2-4 | TRBD1 | TRBV12-3/TRBV12-4 | TGTGCCAGCATAGGACAGGCCAGGGATACGCACATTCAGTACTTC | CASIGQARDTHIQYF
. | TRBJ1-6 | . | TRBV20-1 | TGCAGTGCCCAACGTAGCAATTCACCCCTCCACTTT | CSAQRSNSPLHF
. | TRBJ2-2 | TRBD1 | TRBV20-1 | TGCAGTGCTAGAGGGACAGGGGACACCGGGGAGCTGTTTTTT | CSARGTGDTGELFF
. | TRBJ2-7 | TRBD1 | TRBV7-9 | TGTGCCAGCAGCTCCCGGGACAGGGCCTTCTACGAGCAGTACTTC | CASSSRDRAFYEQYF
. | TRBJ1-6 | . | TRBV7-2 | TGTGCCAGCAGCTTAGTGACGGGGTGGGCACCCCTCCACTTT | CASSLVTGWAPLHF
few | TRBJ1-1 | . | TRBV30 | TGTGCCTGGAGGAGCCAGATGAACACTGAAGCTTTCTTT | CAWRSQMNTEAFF
many | TRBJ2-7 | TRBD1 | TRBV7-6 | TGTGCCAGCAGCTTAGGGACAGGGGGCGTCTACGAGCAGTACTTC | CASSLGTGGVYEQYF
. | TRBJ1-1 | . | TRBV20-1 | TGCAGTGCTAGAATCGGGGGGAACACTGAAGCTTTCTTT | CSARIGGNTEAFF
. | TRBJ1-1 | TRBD1 | TRBV5-1 | TGCGCCAGCAGCTTTGGCAGGGGGCATATCGGTTTTACTGAAGCTTTCTTT | CASSFGRGHIGFTEAFF
. | TRBJ2-1 | . | TRBV5-1 | TGCGCCAGCAGCTTGGAATACGGGGGACACCTAGGGGAGCAGTTCTTC | CASSLEYGGHLGEQFF
once | TRBJ1-6 | TRBD1 | TRBV7-2 | TGTGCCAGCAGCTCCTACAGGGGAGGGAATTCACCCCTCCACTTT | CASSSYRGGNSPLHF